The 10 T cell receptor beta chains below were found in one sample sequenced in a study of beta chain features in type 1 diabetes. Expressed TCRB transcripts were sequenced, since all the RNA that had been isolated was reverse transcribed. The protocol was immunoSEQ multiplex PCR, while the TCRdb copy is restricted to in-frame clones and leaves out a portion. In the table there are around 400,000 clones, roughly 15% of which are singletons. The specimen sequenced was naive CD4+ T cells from blood. Receptor source: a woman under 30 in good health.

The genes are TRBV28 and TRBJ2-3, with 7 bases lining up with TRBD1. Trimming removed 8 bases from V and 1 base from J; junction bases left unmatched: 12. CDR3 size: 16 residues. Germline V gene data show CDR1 as MDHEN and CDR2 as SYDVKM. CDR3 sequence (DNA): TGTGCCAGCTCGCCTACAGGGGTAGGGGGCACAGATACGCAGTATTTT. It translates to CASSPTGVGGTDTQYF.

This clone has only a few counts. The V call is TRBV7-9, the J call TRBJ2-2; no definite D call. Trimming stripped 0 bases from V and 10 bases from J, with 15 bases between. The CDR3 loop spans 15 amino acids. The V gene's germline CDR1 is SEHNR and CDR2 FQNEAQ (reference sequence). The CDR3 DNA is TGTGCCAGCAGCTTAGCCCTGGCGGAATTGGTGGAGCTGTTTTTT. Protein product: CASSLALAELVELFF.

This chain joins TRBV2 and TRBJ2-1; 9 bases are shared with TRBD2. V shed 6 bases and J 6 bases; nucleotides not matched to a gene: 0. The CDR3 extends over 12 amino acids. The germline V gene encodes CDR1 SNHLY and CDR2 FYNNEI. The CDR3: CASRTSGNEQFF. CDR3 bases: TGTGCCAGCAGGACTAGCGGCAATGAGCAGTTCTTC.

The rearrangement joins TRBV5-1 to TRBJ2-7, with 13 bases matching TRBD2. The CDR3 contains 16 residues. From germline, CDR1 is SGHRS and CDR2 YFSETQ. After removal of 3 bases from V and 6 bases from J, the junction contained 9 bases not matched to a gene. CDR3: CASSSRTSGSRSEQYF. DNA for the CDR3: TGCGCCAGCAGCTCGCGGACTAGCGGGAGTCGCAGCGAGCAGTACTTC.

This clone was observed a handful of times. The genes are TRBV29-1 and TRBJ2-7; D possibly corresponds to TRBD2 (6 bases). The germline V and J ends were trimmed by 7 bases and 7 bases, with 17 bases remaining between them. Germline-derived CDR1 and CDR2 are SQVTM and ANQGSEA. The CDR3 totals 12 residues. The CDR3 sequence: CSASVGGREQYF. The CDR3 DNA sequence: TGCAGCGCCTCCGTGGGTGGGAGGGAGCAGTACTTC.

In this sample, this clone turned up a few times. The genes are TRBV7-2 and TRBJ2-7; 7 bases are a match to TRBD2. The V gene's germline CDR1 is SGHTA and CDR2 FQGNSA. V shed 3 bases, J shed 3 bases, and the junction held 5 bases outside the gene matches. The CDR3 contains 14 residues. CDR3 nucleotide sequence: TGTGCCAGCAGCTTGGGAGGGACGGTCTACGAGCAGTACTTC. It is translated as CASSLGGTVYEQYF.

This clone was counted between two and nine times. The chain is built from TRBV5-6 and TRBJ2-2; 7 positions match TRBD2. Germline V gene sequence: CDR1 SGHDT, CDR2 YYEEEE. The CDR3 covers 16 residues. V trimming: 2 bases; J trimming: 0 bases; junction bases outside the gene matches: 4. CDR3 DNA: TGTGCCAGCAGCTTTCCCGGGGGGACGAACACCGGGGAGCTGTTTTTT. Residues: CASSFPGGTNTGELFF.

The chain joins TRBV6-5 to TRBJ2-1; 15 nucleotides match TRBD2. V trimming: 7 bases; J trimming: 13 bases; junction bases outside the gene matches: 8. Germline V lookup: CDR1 MNHEY, CDR2 SVGAGI. The CDR3 extends over 14 amino acids. In nucleotides, the CDR3 is TGTGCCAGCACCGGACTAGCGGGAGGGTGGCCCCAGTTCTTC. Its protein is CASTGLAGGWPQFF.

CDR3 protein: CSVDGPGFNEQYF. DNA of the CDR3: TGCAGCGTTGACGGTCCCGGTTTCAACGAGCAGTACTTC. J is TRBJ2-7 and V is TRBV29-1; D unresolved. The V gene lost 3 bases and the J gene lost 5 bases, with 14 bases spanning the gap. This CDR3 comprises 13 residues. The germline V gene has CDR1 SQVTM and CDR2 ANQGSEA.

This chain joins TRBV29-1 and TRBJ2-1; 10 bases agree with TRBD1. CDR3 length: 13 residues. V trimming: 6 bases; J trimming: 9 bases; junction bases outside the gene matches: 8. Germline V gives CDR1 SQVTM, CDR2 ANQGSEA. The DNA of the CDR3 is TGCAGCGTGAACGGACAGGGGGTCGGTGAGCAGTTCTTC. Translating gives CSVNGQGVGEQFF.